Listed below are T cell receptor beta chains from one sample, sequenced in a study of shared clonotypes between healthy human individuals. Generated by immunoSEQ multiplex PCR, the TCRdb table keeps only in-frame clones and is missing some. The sample contains 700,000 or so clones, 60% to 80% of which appear only once. Sample: memory CD4+ T cells sorted from blood. These receptor sequences come from a woman aged 25 to 39 in good health. The CDR3 runs from the conserved cysteine through the conserved F or W. D genes are given only for firm matches. Clone size is not always given. Where it is, it says once, few, many or a class for expanded clones.

j_call,clone_size,v_call,d_call,cdr3_aa,cdr3_nt
TRBJ2-7,-,TRBV19,-,CASSVARRAGPSYEQYF,TGTGCCAGTAGTGTAGCCCGTAGGGCGGGGCCCTCCTACGAGCAGTACTTC
TRBJ2-2,-,TRBV6-5,-,CASILTGNTGELFF,TGTGCCAGCATCTTGACAGGGAACACCGGGGAGCTGTTTTTT
TRBJ2-3,-,TRBV7-8,-,CASSLAGTQQYF,TGTGCCAGCAGCTTAGCCGGGACCCAGCAGTATTTT
TRBJ1-4,-,TRBV7-9,TRBD1,CASSTGTGRKLFF,TGTGCCAGCAGCACAGGGACAGGTAGAAAACTGTTTTTT
TRBJ2-5,-,TRBV15,-,CATSRGVRGPRETQYF,TGTGCCACCAGCAGAGGGGTGCGGGGGCCGAGGGAGACCCAGTACTTC
TRBJ2-7,-,TRBV27,-,CASSLGTNYPYEQYF,TGTGCCAGCAGTTTAGGGACAAATTACCCCTACGAGCAGTACTTC
TRBJ2-3,-,TRBV10-3,TRBD2,CAISVGTSRSTDTQYF,TGTGCCATCAGTGTCGGGACTAGCCGAAGCACAGATACGCAGTATTTT
TRBJ2-5,few,TRBV5-1,-,CASSLEETQYF,TGCGCCAGCAGCTTAGAGGAGACCCAGTACTTC
TRBJ1-5,-,TRBV18,-,CASSLGPSSRGQPQHF,TGTGCCAGCTCCCTCGGCCCATCCTCGCGGGGTCAGCCCCAGCATTTT
TRBJ2-3,-,TRBV29-1,TRBD2,CSALWTSRSTQYF,TGCAGCGCCTTATGGACTAGCCGATCAACGCAGTATTTT
TRBJ2-1,-,TRBV4-1,-,CASSQVASGQNEQFF,TGCGCCAGCAGCCAAGTGGCTAGCGGACAGAATGAGCAGTTCTTC
TRBJ2-2,-,TRBV7-3,TRBD2,CASSLMSGRATGELFF,TGTGCCAGCAGCTTAATGAGCGGGAGAGCCACCGGGGAGCTGTTTTTT
TRBJ2-3,-,TRBV20-1,-,CSASKDTQYF,TGCAGTGCTTCGAAAGATACGCAGTATTTT
TRBJ2-5,-,TRBV10-1,TRBD1,CASSDGTGADQETQYF,TGCGCCAGCAGTGACGGGACAGGGGCTGACCAAGAGACCCAGTACTTC
TRBJ1-4,-,TRBV28,-,CASTSGSRGNEKLFF,TGTGCCAGCACCTCTGGCAGCCGAGGGAATGAAAAACTGTTTTTT
TRBJ2-7,-,TRBV6-6,TRBD1,CASSSTSGGSSYEQYF,TGTGCCAGCAGCTCCACCTCAGGGGGAAGCTCCTACGAGCAGTACTTC
TRBJ1-3,few,TRBV7-9,-,CASSLEGDTIYF,TGTGCCAGCAGCTTAGAGGGGGACACCATATATTTT
TRBJ2-2,-,TRBV4-2,-,CASSQAGTTLHTGELFF,TGTGCCAGCAGCCAGGCCGGGACCACGCTCCACACCGGGGAGCTGTTTTTT
TRBJ1-4,-,TRBV2,-,CASSEVTTAGKLFF,TGTGCCAGCAGTGAAGTCACGACAGCAGGAAAACTGTTTTTT
TRBJ1-1,-,TRBV7-6,TRBD1,CASSWTGSASEAFF,TGTGCCAGCAGCTGGACAGGGTCTGCGTCTGAAGCTTTCTTT
TRBJ1-2,-,TRBV6-4,-,CARLGGQSNYGYTF,TGTGCCAGGTTGGGGGGGCAGAGTAACTATGGCTACACCTTC
TRBJ1-5,-,TRBV21-1,-,CASSPPGVFSNQPQHF,TGTGCCAGCAGCCCCCCAGGGGTCTTTAGCAATCAGCCCCAGCATTTT
TRBJ2-7,once,TRBV6-1,TRBD2,CASSDPPGLAGGRYEQYF,TGTGCCAGCAGTGACCCCCCTGGACTAGCGGGAGGGAGGTACGAGCAGTACTTC
TRBJ2-7,once,TRBV5-4,-,CASSLVVAPYEQYF,TGTGCCAGCAGCTTGGTTGTCGCGCCCTACGAGCAGTACTTC
TRBJ2-1,-,TRBV11-3,TRBD2,CASSLSPLAGGGEQFF,TGTGCCAGCAGCCTCTCCCCACTAGCGGGAGGGGGGGAGCAGTTCTTC
TRBJ2-3,few,TRBV4-1,TRBD2,CASSHGAGGPIDTQYF,TGCGCCAGCAGCCACGGAGCGGGAGGGCCGATAGATACGCAGTATTTT
TRBJ2-1,-,TRBV2,-,CASSLGVGSQFF,TGTGCCAGCAGCCTAGGGGTTGGGTCGCAGTTCTTC
TRBJ1-5,-,TRBV7-9,-,CASSLGTPQPQHF,TGTGCCAGCAGCTTAGGGACCCCTCAGCCCCAGCATTTT
TRBJ2-3,-,TRBV5-6,TRBD2,CASSLTSGSTDTQYF,TGTGCCAGCAGCTTGACTAGCGGTAGCACAGATACGCAGTATTTT
TRBJ1-1,once,TRBV18,TRBD1,CASSRDRKNTEAFF,TGTGCCAGCTCGCGGGACAGAAAGAACACTGAAGCTTTCTTT
TRBJ2-3,-,TRBV27,TRBD2,CASRPPGLAPYVQYF,TGTGCCAGCAGACCTCCGGGACTAGCCCCTTATGTGCAGTATTTT
TRBJ2-1,-,TRBV4-1,TRBD1,CASATAGGQGYNEQFF,TGCGCCAGCGCTACAGCCGGGGGACAGGGGTACAATGAGCAGTTCTTC
TRBJ1-1,many,TRBV19,-,CASKNRAYTEAFF,TGTGCCAGTAAAAACCGGGCCTACACTGAAGCTTTCTTT
TRBJ1-5,once,TRBV2,TRBD1,CASRGQGTQPQHF,TGTGCCAGCAGGGGACAGGGAACTCAGCCCCAGCATTTT
TRBJ2-7,-,TRBV5-8,TRBD1,CASTPTGVLLYEQYF,TGTGCCAGCACCCCGACAGGGGTTCTTCTCTACGAGCAGTACTTC
TRBJ2-7,-,TRBV27,TRBD1,CASRKAGTGGRYEQYF,TGTGCCAGCAGAAAGGCCGGGACAGGGGGCCGATACGAGCAGTACTTC
TRBJ1-2,-,TRBV27,-,CASRQLGTENYGYTF,TGTGCCAGCAGACAACTAGGGACGGAGAACTATGGCTACACCTTC
TRBJ2-5,-,TRBV28,-,CASSLLKRGLGQETQYF,TGTGCCAGCAGTTTATTAAAGAGAGGTCTGGGCCAAGAGACCCAGTACTTC
TRBJ2-1,many,TRBV18,TRBD2,CASSPGFRLAGVYNEQFF,TGTGCCAGCTCACCTGGCTTTAGGCTAGCGGGAGTCTACAATGAGCAGTTCTTC
TRBJ2-7,-,TRBV27,-,CASKGAGAYEQYF,TGTGCCAGCAAAGGGGCAGGGGCATACGAGCAGTACTTC
TRBJ2-1,-,TRBV19,TRBD2,CASSITSSGRARNEQFF,TGTGCCAGTAGTATTACTTCTAGCGGGAGGGCCCGTAATGAGCAGTTCTTC
TRBJ2-3,-,TRBV5-6,-,CASSIEIRADTQYF,TGTGCCAGCAGCATAGAAATACGGGCTGATACGCAGTATTTT
TRBJ2-1,once,TRBV7-2,-,CASSLVRGSDEQFF,TGTGCCAGCAGCTTAGTAAGGGGTTCTGATGAGCAGTTCTTC
TRBJ2-7,-,TRBV30,-,CAWSVGDEQYF,TGTGCCTGGAGTGTGGGGGACGAGCAGTACTTC
TRBJ1-5,-,TRBV27,TRBD1,CASSRQGFLDQPQHF,TGTGCCAGCAGCAGACAGGGGTTCCTCGATCAGCCCCAGCATTTT